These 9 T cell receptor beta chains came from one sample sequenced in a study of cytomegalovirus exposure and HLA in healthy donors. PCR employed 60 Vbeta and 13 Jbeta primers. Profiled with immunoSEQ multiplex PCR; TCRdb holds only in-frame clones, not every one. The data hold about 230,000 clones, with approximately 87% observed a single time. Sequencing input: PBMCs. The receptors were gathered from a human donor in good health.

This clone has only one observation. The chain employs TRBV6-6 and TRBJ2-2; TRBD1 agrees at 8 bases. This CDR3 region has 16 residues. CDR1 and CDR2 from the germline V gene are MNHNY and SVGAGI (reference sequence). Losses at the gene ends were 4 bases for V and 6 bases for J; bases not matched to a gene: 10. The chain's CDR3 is CASSLRDRPQAGELFF. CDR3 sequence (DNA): TGTGCCAGCAGTTTGCGGGACAGGCCGCAAGCCGGGGAGCTGTTTTTT.

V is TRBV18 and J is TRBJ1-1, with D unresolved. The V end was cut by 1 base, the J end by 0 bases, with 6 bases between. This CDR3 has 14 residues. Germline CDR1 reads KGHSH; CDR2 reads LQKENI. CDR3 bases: TGTGCCAGCTCACCACAATCAGTGAACACTGAAGCTTTCTTT. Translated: CASSPQSVNTEAFF.

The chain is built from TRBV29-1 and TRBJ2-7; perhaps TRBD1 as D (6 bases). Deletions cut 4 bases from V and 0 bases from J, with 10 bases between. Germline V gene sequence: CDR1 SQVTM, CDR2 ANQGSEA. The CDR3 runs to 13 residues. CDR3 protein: CSVADRSSYEQYF. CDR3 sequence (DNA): TGCAGCGTTGCCGACAGGAGCTCCTACGAGCAGTACTTC.

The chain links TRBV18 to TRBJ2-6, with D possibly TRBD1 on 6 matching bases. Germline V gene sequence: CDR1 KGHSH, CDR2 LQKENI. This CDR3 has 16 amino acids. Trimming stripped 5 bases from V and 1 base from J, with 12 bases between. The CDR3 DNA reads TGTGCCAGCTCAACGAACGGACAGTCTGGGGCCAACGTCCTGACTTTC. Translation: CASSTNGQSGANVLTF.

CDR3 amino acids: CASEDSPLQPNYGYTF. In DNA form, the CDR3 reads TGTGCCAGTGAAGATAGCCCGCTTCAACCTAACTATGGCTACACCTTC. The chain joins TRBV6-4 to TRBJ1-2; D call uncertain. CDR1 MRHNA and CDR2 SNTAGT come from the germline V gene. V dropped 9 bases and J dropped 0 bases, with 20 bases sitting between them. The CDR3 totals 16 residues.

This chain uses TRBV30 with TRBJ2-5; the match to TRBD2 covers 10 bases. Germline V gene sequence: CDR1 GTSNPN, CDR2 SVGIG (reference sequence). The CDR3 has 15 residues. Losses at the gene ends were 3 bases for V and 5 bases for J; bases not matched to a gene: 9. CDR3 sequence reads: CAWRPAGGPVETQYF. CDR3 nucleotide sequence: TGTGCCTGGAGACCAGCGGGAGGGCCTGTGGAGACCCAGTACTTC. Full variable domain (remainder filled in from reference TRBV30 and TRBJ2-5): SQTIHQWPATLVQPVGSPLSLECTVEGTSNPNLYWYRQAAGRGLQLLFYSVGIGQISSEVPQNLSASRPQDRQFILSSKKLLLSDSGFYLCAWRPAGGPVETQYFGPGTRLLVL.

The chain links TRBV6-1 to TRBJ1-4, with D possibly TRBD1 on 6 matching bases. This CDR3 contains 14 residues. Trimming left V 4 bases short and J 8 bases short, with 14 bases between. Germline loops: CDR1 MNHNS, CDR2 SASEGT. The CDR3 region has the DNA TGTGCCAGCAGTGGGTGGCAGGGGAAAGAAAAACTGTTTTTT. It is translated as CASSGWQGKEKLFF.

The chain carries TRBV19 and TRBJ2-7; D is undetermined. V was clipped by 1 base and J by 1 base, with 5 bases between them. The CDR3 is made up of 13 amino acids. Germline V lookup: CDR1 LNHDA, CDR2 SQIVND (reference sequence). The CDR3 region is CASSIGSSYEQYF. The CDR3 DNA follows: TGTGCCAGTAGTATAGGGAGTTCCTACGAGCAGTACTTC.

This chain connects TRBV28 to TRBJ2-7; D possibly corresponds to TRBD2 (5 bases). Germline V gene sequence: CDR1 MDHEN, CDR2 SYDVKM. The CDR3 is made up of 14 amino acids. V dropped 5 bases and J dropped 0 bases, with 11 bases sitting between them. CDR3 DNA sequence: TGTGCCAGCAGTGTAGCGACGAGCTCCTACGAGCAGTACTTC. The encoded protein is CASSVATSSYEQYF.